Listed below are T cell receptor beta chains from one sample, sequenced in a study of cytomegalovirus exposure and HLA in healthy donors. Generated by immunoSEQ multiplex PCR, the TCRdb table keeps only in-frame clones and is missing some. The table shows around 98,000 clones, with under 75% occurring only once. The material sequenced was PBMCs. Receptors originate from a female donor in good health and CMV-seronegative. Both conserved end residues are part of each CDR3. The D gene is left open where the match is weak. Not every row has a clone size; where given, it reads once, few, many or a size class.

J	D	size	V	CDR3	DNA
TRBJ2-7	TRBD1	.	TRBV5-1	CASSLGQGHSYEQYF	TGCGCCAGCAGCTTGGGACAGGGTCATTCCTACGAGCAGTACTTC
TRBJ2-3	TRBD2	.	TRBV5-1	CASKVGGASDTQYF	TGCGCCAGCAAGGTCGGGGGGGCATCGGATACGCAGTATTTT
TRBJ1-2	.	.	TRBV27	CASRRWGPYGYTF	TGTGCCAGCAGACGATGGGGGCCCTATGGCTACACCTTC
TRBJ2-7	TRBD2	.	TRBV28	CASSFPTSGGSYEQYF	TGTGCCAGCAGTTTCCCGACTAGCGGGGGCTCCTACGAGCAGTACTTC
TRBJ1-2	.	once	TRBV2	CASSVAGTTNYGYTF	TGTGCCAGCAGTGTAGCTGGAACTACTAACTATGGCTACACCTTC
TRBJ1-2	TRBD1	.	TRBV10-3	CAISIGEGQGYGYTF	TGTGCCATCAGTATAGGTGAGGGACAGGGCTATGGCTACACCTTC
TRBJ2-7	.	.	TRBV7-8	CASSGVVRGGYEQYF	TGTGCCAGCAGCGGGGTGGTAAGGGGGGGCTACGAGCAGTACTTC
TRBJ1-1	TRBD1	.	TRBV5-4	CASSPRQGRDTEAFF	TGTGCCAGCAGCCCTAGACAGGGAAGGGACACTGAAGCTTTCTTT
TRBJ1-5	.	.	TRBV7-2	CASSFGGDPRNQPQHF	TGTGCCAGCAGCTTCGGAGGGGACCCCCGCAATCAGCCCCAGCATTTT
TRBJ2-2	.	few	TRBV6-5	CAIAEGMRTGELFF	TGTGCCATCGCGGAGGGGATGCGAACCGGGGAGCTGTTTTTT
TRBJ1-5	TRBD1	.	TRBV27	CASSLRGQGVQPQHF	TGTGCCAGCAGTTTACGAGGACAGGGGGTCCAGCCCCAGCATTTT
TRBJ1-2	TRBD1	.	TRBV5-1	CASSLGGGTDANYGYTF	TGCGCCAGCAGCTTGGGCGGGGGGACAGACGCTAACTATGGCTACACCTTC
TRBJ2-1	TRBD1	.	TRBV4-1	CASSPTWDRGLSEQFF	TGCGCCAGCAGCCCCACGTGGGACAGGGGATTGAGTGAGCAGTTCTTC
TRBJ2-1	TRBD2	.	TRBV7-8	CASSLGHRSGRAPNEQFF	TGTGCCAGCAGCTTAGGCCACCGCAGCGGGAGAGCCCCCAATGAGCAGTTCTTC
TRBJ2-3	TRBD2	.	TRBV9	CASSDSGTRGTDTQYF	TGTGCCAGCAGCGATTCCGGGACTAGGGGCACAGATACGCAGTATTTT
TRBJ1-3	.	few	TRBV30	CASQAGLSGNTIYF	TGTGCCTCTCAGGCGGGTCTCTCTGGAAACACCATATATTTT
TRBJ2-2	.	.	TRBV7-6	CASSSGMGGFTPGELFF	TGTGCCAGCAGCTCCGGTATGGGCGGGTTTACGCCCGGGGAGCTGTTTTTT
TRBJ1-3	.	.	TRBV6-1	CASKAPEDTIYF	TGTGCCAGCAAGGCCCCTGAGGACACCATATATTTT
TRBJ2-5	.	.	TRBV7-9	CASSPVNQETQYF	TGTGCCAGCAGCCCAGTAAACCAAGAGACCCAGTACTTC
TRBJ2-3	.	.	TRBV6-4	CASSDSTGSTDTQYF	TGTGCCAGCAGTGATTCAACCGGGTCCACAGATACGCAGTATTTT
TRBJ1-1	.	.	TRBV5-6	CASSLAWLSGGTEAFF	TGTGCCAGCAGCTTGGCTTGGTTGAGTGGTGGCACTGAAGCTTTCTTT
TRBJ2-6	.	.	TRBV18	CASSPKSGPRGANVLTF	TGTGCCAGCTCACCTAAATCCGGCCCGCGGGGGGCCAACGTCCTGACTTTC
TRBJ2-1	TRBD2	.	TRBV7-8	CASSLGLAGGNEQFF	TGTGCCAGCAGCCTGGGACTAGCGGGGGGCAATGAGCAGTTCTTC
TRBJ2-7	TRBD2	.	TRBV6-6	CASSYTPSGMYEQYF	TGTGCCAGCAGTTACACCCCTAGCGGGATGTACGAGCAGTACTTC
TRBJ1-5	.	.	TRBV15	CATSQEQENQPQHF	TGTGCCACCAGCCAGGAACAGGAAAATCAGCCCCAGCATTTT
TRBJ1-2	TRBD1	.	TRBV10-3	CAISGQGDRVNYGYTF	TGTGCCATCAGTGGTCAAGGTGACAGGGTTAACTATGGCTACACCTTC
TRBJ2-7	TRBD1	.	TRBV5-1	CASSLGQGRYEQYF	TGCGCCAGCAGCTTGGGACAGGGGAGGTACGAGCAGTACTTC
TRBJ1-3	.	.	TRBV30	CAWSPASSGNTIYF	TGTGCCTGGAGTCCCGCCAGTTCTGGAAACACCATATATTTT
TRBJ2-1	TRBD1	.	TRBV28	CASSFAAGTGQRAEQFF	TGTGCCAGCAGTTTCGCGGCGGGGACAGGGCAGCGCGCTGAGCAGTTCTTC
TRBJ2-2	TRBD2	.	TRBV9	CASSVDGGDTGELFF	TGTGCCAGCAGCGTAGACGGGGGGGATACCGGGGAGCTGTTTTTT
TRBJ1-5	TRBD1	.	TRBV11-2	CASSPQGSNQPQHF	TGTGCCAGCAGCCCACAGGGGAGCAATCAGCCCCAGCATTTT
TRBJ2-1	.	.	TRBV9	CASSVGLAEYNEQFF	TGTGCCAGCAGCGTAGGGTTAGCGGAGTACAATGAGCAGTTCTTC
TRBJ1-4	.	.	TRBV9	CASSVAGATNEKLFF	TGTGCCAGCAGCGTAGCCGGGGCAACTAATGAAAAACTGTTTTTT
TRBJ2-1	.	.	TRBV9	CASSSSWGLNNEQFF	TGTGCCAGCAGCTCATCATGGGGACTTAACAATGAGCAGTTCTTC
TRBJ1-4	TRBD1	.	TRBV29-1	CSGKGQGVGEKLFF	TGCAGCGGGAAGGGACAGGGGGTAGGTGAAAAACTGTTTTTT
TRBJ2-7	TRBD2	.	TRBV6-5	CASSYSVAGANYEQYF	TGTGCCAGCAGTTACTCGGTTGCGGGAGCCAACTACGAGCAGTACTTC
TRBJ2-2	TRBD2	once	TRBV9	CASSPWTSLNTGELFF	TGTGCCAGCAGCCCTTGGACTAGCCTGAACACCGGGGAGCTGTTTTTT
TRBJ2-3	TRBD2	.	TRBV6-6	CATLAGGPPDTQYF	TGTGCCACGTTAGCGGGAGGGCCCCCAGATACGCAGTATTTT
TRBJ2-7	.	.	TRBV5-1	CASSSLGEQYF	TGCGCCAGCAGCTCCCTCGGGGAGCAGTACTTC
TRBJ1-1	.	.	TRBV2	CASSETVLNTEAFF	TGTGCCAGCAGTGAAACAGTTTTGAACACTGAAGCTTTCTTT
TRBJ1-6	TRBD1	.	TRBV5-1	CASSLAGQGLYNSPLHF	TGCGCCAGCAGCTTGGCGGGACAGGGGCTTTATAATTCACCCCTCCACTTT
TRBJ2-7	.	few	TRBV6-1	CASSETQGSYEQYF	TGTGCCAGCAGTGAGACACAGGGCTCCTACGAGCAGTACTTC
TRBJ2-2	.	.	TRBV10-1	CASSESTRPGELFF	TGCGCCAGCAGTGAGTCAACTAGACCCGGGGAGCTGTTTTTT
TRBJ1-1	.	.	TRBV27	CASSPRRPGEAFF	TGTGCCAGCAGCCCCAGAAGGCCAGGTGAAGCTTTCTTT
TRBJ2-2	.	few	TRBV5-1	CASSPTSGRSTGELFF	TGCGCCAGCAGCCCCACCAGCGGGCGATCCACCGGGGAGCTGTTTTTT
TRBJ1-6	.	few	TRBV7-2	CASSLAGSRSPLHF	TGTGCCAGCAGCTTGGCGGGATCGAGATCACCCCTCCACTTT
TRBJ2-1	TRBD2	.	TRBV4-1	CASSQPSGRADEQFF	TGCGCCAGCAGCCAACCCAGCGGGAGGGCGGATGAGCAGTTCTTC
TRBJ2-7	TRBD2	.	TRBV29-1	CSAGSGGLYEQYF	TGCAGCGCCGGTAGCGGGGGCCTCTACGAGCAGTACTTC
TRBJ1-1	TRBD1	.	TRBV5-4	CASSPPGQRMNTEAFF	TGTGCCAGCAGCCCGCCGGGACAGCGTATGAACACTGAAGCTTTCTTT